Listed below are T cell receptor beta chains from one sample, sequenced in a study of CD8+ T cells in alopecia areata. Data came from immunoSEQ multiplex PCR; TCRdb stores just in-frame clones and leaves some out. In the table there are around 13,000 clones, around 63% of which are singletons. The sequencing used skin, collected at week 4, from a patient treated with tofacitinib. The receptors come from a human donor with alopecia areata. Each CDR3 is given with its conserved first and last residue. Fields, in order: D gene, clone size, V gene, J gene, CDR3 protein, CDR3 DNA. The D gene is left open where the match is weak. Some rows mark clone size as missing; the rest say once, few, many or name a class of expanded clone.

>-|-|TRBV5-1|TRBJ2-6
CASSIGTTGANVLTF
TGCGCCAGCAGTATTGGGACCACTGGGGCCAACGTCCTGACTTTC
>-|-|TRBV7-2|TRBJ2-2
CASSLAGGVTGELFF
TGTGCCAGCAGCTTAGCGGGGGGTGTCACCGGGGAGCTGTTTTTT
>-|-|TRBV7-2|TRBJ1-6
CASSPQGRASSYNSPLHF
TGTGCCAGCAGCCCTCAGGGACGGGCAAGCTCCTATAATTCACCCCTCCACTTT
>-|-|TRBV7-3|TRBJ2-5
CASSLFPRTREETQYF
TGTGCCAGCAGCTTATTCCCCCGGACAAGGGAAGAGACCCAGTACTTC
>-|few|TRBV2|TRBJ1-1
CASSVEGAKAFF
TGTGCCAGCAGTGTAGAAGGGGCAAAAGCTTTCTTT
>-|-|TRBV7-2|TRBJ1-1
CASSRTGNTEAFF
TGTGCCAGCAGCCGGACTGGGAACACTGAAGCTTTCTTT
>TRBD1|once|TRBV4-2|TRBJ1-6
CASSQEEGGQGNYNSPLHF
TGTGCCAGCAGCCAAGAGGAGGGAGGACAGGGAAACTATAATTCACCCCTCCACTTT
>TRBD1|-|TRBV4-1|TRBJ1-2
CASSQDRAGGHGYTF
TGCGCCAGCAGTCAGGACAGGGCGGGTGGCCATGGCTACACCTTC
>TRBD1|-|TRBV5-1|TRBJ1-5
CASTFLRTGTRSNQPQHF
TGCGCCAGCACCTTCCTGAGGACAGGGACGAGAAGCAATCAGCCCCAGCATTTT
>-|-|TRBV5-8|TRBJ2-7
CASSPWRRADYEQYF
TGTGCCAGCAGCCCGTGGCGCAGGGCCGACTACGAGCAGTACTTC
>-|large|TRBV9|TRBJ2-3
CASSPSTDTQYF
TGTGCCAGCAGCCCCAGCACAGATACGCAGTATTTT
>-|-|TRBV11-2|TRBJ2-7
CASSYHENYEQYF
TGTGCCAGCAGCTACCACGAAAACTACGAGCAGTACTTC
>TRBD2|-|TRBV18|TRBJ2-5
CASSPQWRGGQETQYF
TGTGCCAGCTCGCCACAGTGGCGCGGGGGGCAAGAGACCCAGTACTTC
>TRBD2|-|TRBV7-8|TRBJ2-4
CASSLGLAGLLAKNIQYF
TGTGCCAGCAGCTTAGGGCTAGCGGGGCTTCTAGCCAAAAACATTCAGTACTTC
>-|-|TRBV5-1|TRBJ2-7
CASSGGGTEAYEQYF
TGCGCCAGCAGCGGCGGCGGGACAGAGGCCTACGAGCAGTACTTC
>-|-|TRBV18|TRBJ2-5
CASSARSGGQETQYF
TGTGCCAGCTCAGCAAGATCAGGGGGGCAAGAGACCCAGTACTTC
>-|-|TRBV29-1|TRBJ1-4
CSVEGGSGNEKLFF
TGCAGCGTTGAAGGGGGTAGCGGTAATGAAAAACTGTTTTTT
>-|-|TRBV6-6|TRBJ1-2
CASRDMGANYGYTF
TGTGCCAGCAGAGACATGGGGGCTAACTATGGCTACACCTTC
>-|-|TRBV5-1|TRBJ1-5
CASSLAPVGGGQPQHF
TGCGCCAGCAGCTTGGCCCCCGTGGGGGGGGGTCAGCCCCAGCATTTT
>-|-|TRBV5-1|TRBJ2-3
CACSLAADTQYF
TGCGCCTGCTCTCTGGCCGCAGATACGCAGTATTTT
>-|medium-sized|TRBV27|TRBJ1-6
CASSIRHNSPLHF
TGTGCCAGCAGTATACGACACAATTCACCCCTCCACTTT
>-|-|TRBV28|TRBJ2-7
CASSLVFYEQYF
TGTGCCAGCAGTTTAGTGTTCTACGAGCAGTACTTC
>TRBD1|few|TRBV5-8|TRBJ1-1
CASSLKWDRGAEAFF
TGTGCCAGCAGCTTGAAATGGGACAGGGGCGCTGAAGCTTTCTTT
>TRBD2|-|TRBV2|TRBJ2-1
CASSEALAGSSYNEQFF
TGTGCCAGCAGTGAAGCCCTAGCGGGGAGCTCCTACAATGAGCAGTTCTTC
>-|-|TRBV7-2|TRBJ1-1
CASSPSGGTEAFF
TGTGCCAGCAGCCCAAGTGGGGGCACTGAAGCTTTCTTT
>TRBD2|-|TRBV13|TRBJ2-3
CASSSTSEIGTDTQYF
TGTGCCAGCAGCTCAACTAGCGAAATAGGCACAGATACGCAGTATTTT
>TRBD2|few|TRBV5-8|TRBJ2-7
CASSLAPTGAGLAREQYF
TGTGCCAGCAGCTTGGCTCCCACGGGCGCCGGACTAGCGCGCGAGCAGTACTTC
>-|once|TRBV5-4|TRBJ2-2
CASSLGLGGASTGELFF
TGTGCCAGCAGCTTGGGGCTGGGGGGCGCGAGCACCGGGGAGCTGTTTTTT
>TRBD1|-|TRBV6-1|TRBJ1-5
CASSRTGTAPKTQHF
TGTGCCAGCAGCCGAACCGGGACAGCCCCAAAGACCCAGCATTTT
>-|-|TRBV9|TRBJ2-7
CASSPTGTAYEQYF
TGTGCCAGCAGCCCAACCGGGACGGCGTACGAGCAGTACTTC
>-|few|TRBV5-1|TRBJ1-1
CASRVDGLNTEAFF
TGCGCCAGCAGGGTCGACGGGTTGAACACTGAAGCTTTCTTT
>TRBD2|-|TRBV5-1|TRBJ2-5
CASSGGLATETQYF
TGCGCCAGCAGCGGGGGACTAGCGACCGAGACCCAGTACTTC
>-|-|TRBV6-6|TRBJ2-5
CASSFRREETQYF
TGTGCCAGCAGTTTCAGGAGAGAAGAGACCCAGTACTTC
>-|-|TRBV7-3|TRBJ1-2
CASSQRYGYTF
TGTGCCAGCAGCCAACGGTATGGCTACACCTTC
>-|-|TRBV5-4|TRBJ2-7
CASSRDLTYEQYF
TGTGCCAGCAGCCGGGACCTCACCTACGAGCAGTACTTC
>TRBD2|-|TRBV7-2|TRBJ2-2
CASRLTSAGGELFF
TGTGCCAGCAGACTTACTAGCGCCGGCGGGGAGCTGTTTTTT
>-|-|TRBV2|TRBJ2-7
CASSEGVTPYEQYF
TGTGCCAGCAGTGAAGGGGTCACCCCCTACGAGCAGTACTTC